This T cell receptor (beta chain) was sequenced for a study of spatial heterogeneity in lung cancer. Sample time point: sample taken at primary tumor resection. Samples came from roughly 75 TRACERx patients with untreated early-stage lung cancer. Whole RNA from tumor, nontumor lung or frozen PBMC was sequenced unsorted. Notes on the study in general: Counts of expanded alpha and beta TCRs within tumors tracked the tumor nonsynonymous mutation count.

Every TCR cDNA molecule bore a unique molecular identifier. TCRdb re-called the 5' RACE reads through MiXCR, storing one row per CDR3 protein. The data hold almost 7,500 distinct CDR3 sequences, with 14% observed a single time. The CDR3 is 16 amino acids. V lost 1 base, J lost 0 bases, and 12 bases lay in between. CDR1 is SGHVS and CDR2 is FNYEAQ in the germline V gene. This clonotype is labeled as medium-sized (0.01 to 0.1%). The antigen is not known. The rearrangement joins TRBV7-6 to TRBJ1-1, with D unclear. The origin of this receptor is a female donor with early-stage non-small cell lung cancer. Source: lung tumor tissue, taken at surgery. CDR3 coding DNA: TGTGCCAGCAGCTTAGGGTCAGGATTCATGAACACTGAAGCTTTCTTT. Residues: CASSLGSGFMNTEAFF.